This T cell receptor beta chain was identified during a study of cytomegalovirus exposure and HLA in healthy donors (dated 2017 in TCRdb). Broadly, across the study: In an earlier analysis of under 600 of the donors, around 300 Gb of sequence data and some 100 million unique TCR beta sequences from about 179 million T cells were reported. Besides the first cohort of around 700 subjects, a separate validation cohort made up of 120 different subjects was used. The genetic ancestry cluster associated with self-reported Caucasian donors included 70% to 85% of the 300 to 450 genotyped donors. Because of strong linkage in the cohort, a few DR-DQ haplotypes were treated as single units for association and clustering. An earlier analysis of 500 to 650 of the donors applied high-throughput TCR beta sequencing to assess whether each TCR beta V gene segment acted as functional or pseudogenic. The study was designed to test whether signatures of past pathogen exposure could be identified by cataloging public T cell receptors. Rather than using new phenotypic data, the later analysis identified candidate immune exposures from TCR beta sequences and from how often those sequences occurred across donors. Donor age, sex, ethnicity and CMV serostatus were compiled together with the repertoire data. The study combined high-throughput TCR immunosequencing, statistical association of individual TCRs with disease status, and machine learning to predict cytomegalovirus infection status. The study used immunosequencing to profile the T cell repertoires of under 700 subjects and linked those repertoires to cytomegalovirus serostatus. An early release covering 550 to 700 HLA-typed donors comprised approximately 290 gigabases of sequencing data and tens of millions of unique TCR sequences. All discovery cohort repertoires had been generated on a single sequencing platform. Among about 400 genotyped donors of the cohort, an average of roughly 230,000 unique TCR beta nucleotide sequences was sequenced per donor, of which 15% to 20% were non-productive. In a later analysis, previously published TCR beta repertoires from roughly 710 donors were re-analyzed and high-resolution HLA genotyping was added so that TCR occurrence patterns could be studied. In a later genetic analysis, genome-wide SNP genotypes for about 55% of the roughly 670 donors were used, and that subset was treated as a discovery cohort. Class I and class II HLA loci were covered by the typing at four-digit resolution. The number of typed donors differed by locus: roughly 629-630 for A, B, C, DRB1 and DQB1; 500 to 550 for DQA1; about 600 for DPA1; and some 430 for DPB1.

Study-wide findings and limitations: V-gene and J-gene trimming of TCR beta chains was associated with a missense DCLRE1C variant in a later genetic analysis, and the association was replicated in an independent cohort. A later analysis associated 15,000 to 20,000 TCR beta sequences with specific HLA alleles at a false discovery rate of 0.05. This cohort had only TCR beta chains sequenced, and the lack of alpha or paired-chain data limited which features could be detected. HLA typing was unavailable for some donors at each locus, so association tests used only the typed subset. According to the authors, the approach could potentially be generalized to other disease states and immunological phenotypes. Correlated functional status among segregating V segments might be attributable to linkage disequilibrium, but an unknown experimental factor could not be ruled out. The study listed approximately 150 TCR beta chains as associated with cytomegalovirus. Most TCR sequences were observed very rarely across donors, whereas some public TCRs were present in many individuals. Some IMGT-functional V segments, including TRBV6-2 and TRBV6-3, could not be distinguished by the 87-base-pair reads and were therefore excluded. The presence/absence analyses assumed that sequencing depth was roughly uniform across donors, and that assumption may not be true. In a later analysis, most CMV-associated TCR beta chains were found to appear HLA-restricted, with HLA associations seemingly driven largely by CMV exposure. Immune exposure information for the cohort was limited to CMV serostatus. In a later genetic analysis, fewer N-insertions in productive TCRs were reported among donors in an Asian-associated ancestry cluster than the roughly 700-donor mean. An earlier analysis of 587 of the donors showed that most TCR beta V segments appeared in productive rearrangements either about 90% or about 30% of the time, which broadly matched IMGT annotations. When HLA alleles, especially DR and DQ, strongly co-occurred, attributing TCR associations to individual alleles was difficult. A further reported finding was that TCR beta sequences accurately predicted the HLA-A and HLA-B alleles for most subjects in the first cohort. A cluster of highly shared sequence variants was judged likely to represent a technical artifact of the sequencing pipeline. The classifier was reported to diagnose cytomegalovirus status with high specificity and sensitivity in both the original and validation cohorts. In a later analysis, several top co-occurrence clusters were reported to appear linked to parvovirus B19, influenza, CMV and Epstein-Barr virus. Three of the identified cytomegalovirus-associated TCR beta chains were confirmed in vitro to be specific for cytomegalovirus antigens. A later analysis found that HLA-associated TCR beta chains were more clonally expanded and had lower generation probabilities than equally common non-associated chains. According to a later analysis, TCR association rates differed among HLA loci, with DRB1 alleles showing the most associated TCRs and HLA-C alleles showing the fewest. Because counts were too low, 15 to 20 rarely observed V segments, including chromosome 9 orphons, were excluded from the earlier analysis of about 500 of the donors.

The cohort consisted of more than 650 healthy bone marrow donors. At the time of sampling, all cohort members were nominally healthy, though unrecorded immune exposures were likely present. The donor was CMV seronegative and was included in the group of several hundred seronegative cohort members. Every donor gave a peripheral blood sample, and the peripheral blood mononuclear cells from that sample were used for TCR beta sequencing. Genomic DNA extraction from the blood cell samples was performed with the Qiagen DNeasy Blood Extraction Kit. The library came from the immunoSEQ multiplex PCR assay. A mixture of 60 forward primers for TCR Vbeta segments and 13 reverse primers for TCR Jbeta segments was used in the multiplex PCR. A multiplex PCR assay on genomic DNA amplified the CDR3 region of rearranged TCR beta genes. Amplified TCR beta libraries were sequenced as 87-base-pair reads on the Illumina HiSeq System. Under the source paper's analysis protocol: Across the roughly 600 repertoires, a later analysis counted roughly 77 million unique TCR beta chains, roughly 11 million of which were shared by at least two donors. Raw reads were error-corrected and collapsed into unique sequences with a nearest-neighbor algorithm that merged closely related sequences to remove PCR and sequencing errors. Alignment of CDR3 sequences to IMGT reference sequences was used to assign V, D and J gene segments. For a sequence to be retained, a match of at least six nucleotides to both a V gene segment and a J gene segment was required. Rearrangements were classified as productive when the CDR3 lacked stop codons and remained in frame with V and J, and all other rearrangements were classified as non-productive. CDR3 was defined by IMGT convention, running from the second conserved V-encoded cysteine to the conserved J-encoded phenylalanine. Sequences without an unambiguous match to a single V gene segment were excluded from the earlier analysis of several hundred of the donors. In an earlier analysis of roughly 600 of the donors, a V segment was called functional when productive rearrangements were above 56.7%, and segregating when the standard deviation between donors exceeded 5%. To diagnose cytomegalovirus status from the catalog of TCR beta chain sequences, a statistical classification framework was built. In a later analysis, V and J genes were assigned by comparing TCR nucleotide sequences against IMGT/GENE-DB human TR gene sequences. A later analysis assigned CDR3 sequences and most-parsimonious VDJ recombination scenarios with the TCRdist pipeline. A later analysis defined each TCR beta chain by its CDR3 amino acid sequence plus V-gene family, and excluded reads lacking a unique V-gene family. A later analysis removed 550 to 700 highly shared, low-generation-probability nucleotide sequences to deal with suspected cross-contamination and a sequencing artifact. In a later analysis, a clonal expansion index for each public chain was calculated from normalized within-repertoire ranks of inferred template counts. In a later analysis, generation probabilities were computed with a VDJ recombination model fitted to out-of-frame rearrangements, and the resulting probabilities were checked against IGoR. In a later analysis, hypergeometric tests were used to score TCR-TCR, TCR-HLA and TCR-CMV co-occurrence, with a repertoire-size bias correction applied to TCR pairs. To estimate false discovery rates, a later analysis permuted the HLA or CMV assignments 20 times. A later analysis grouped co-occurring TCRs with DBSCAN, adding TCRdist sequence similarity when clustering within HLA-allele-positive subsets. For co-occurrence clustering, repertoires with fewer than 30,000 or more than 120,000 public chains were excluded, along with several repertoires with anomalous nucleotide sharing. In TCRdb, the immuneACCESS table is reduced to in-frame sequences with V and J assigned. These tables do not hold every clone; where another copy was compared, an unresolved V gene accounts for under half, and the others remain unexplained. The V and J calls and clone size are taken from that table; D and trimming were inferred from the DNA. Within this sample are 120,000 to 150,000 clones, with 60% to 85% of them counted one time only. Less than 3.5% of the sample goes to the ten largest clones.

A remark on this clone: Its antigen is unknown. No qualities accompany the bases; no much larger clone lies one base away.

Via the germline V gene, CDR1 is MGHRA and CDR2 YSYEKL. Relative to germline, V is 1 base shorter and J is 8 bases shorter, with 17 bases between their ends. Spanning cysteine to phenylalanine, the CDR3 consists of 16 amino acids. Only the CDR3 portion is preserved as DNA: 48 bases, with reading frame beginning at the first base. The sequence links TRBV4-1 to TRBJ1-4, with no confident D gene call. The sequence derives from a male donor in good health and CMV-seronegative. Sequencing was carried out using PBMCs. This receptor carries the CDR3 CASSQGMSADGEKLFF. Here is the DNA: TGCGCCAGCAGCCAAGGTATGAGCGCAGATGGGGAAAAACTGTTTTTT.